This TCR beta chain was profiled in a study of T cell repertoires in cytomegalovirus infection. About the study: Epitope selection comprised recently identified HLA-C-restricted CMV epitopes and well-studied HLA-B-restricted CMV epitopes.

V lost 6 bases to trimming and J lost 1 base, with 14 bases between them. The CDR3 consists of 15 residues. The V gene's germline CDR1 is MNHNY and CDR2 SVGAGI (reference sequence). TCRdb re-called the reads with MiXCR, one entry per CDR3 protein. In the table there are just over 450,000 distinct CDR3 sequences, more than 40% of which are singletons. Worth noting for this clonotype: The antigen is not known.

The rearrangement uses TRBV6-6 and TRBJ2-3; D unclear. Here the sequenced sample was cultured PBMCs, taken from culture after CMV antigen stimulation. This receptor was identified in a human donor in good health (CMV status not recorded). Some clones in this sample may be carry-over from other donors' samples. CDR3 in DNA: TGTGCCAGCAGCGTACCCCTCACTCGCACAGATACGCAGTATTTT. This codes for CASSVPLTRTDTQYF.